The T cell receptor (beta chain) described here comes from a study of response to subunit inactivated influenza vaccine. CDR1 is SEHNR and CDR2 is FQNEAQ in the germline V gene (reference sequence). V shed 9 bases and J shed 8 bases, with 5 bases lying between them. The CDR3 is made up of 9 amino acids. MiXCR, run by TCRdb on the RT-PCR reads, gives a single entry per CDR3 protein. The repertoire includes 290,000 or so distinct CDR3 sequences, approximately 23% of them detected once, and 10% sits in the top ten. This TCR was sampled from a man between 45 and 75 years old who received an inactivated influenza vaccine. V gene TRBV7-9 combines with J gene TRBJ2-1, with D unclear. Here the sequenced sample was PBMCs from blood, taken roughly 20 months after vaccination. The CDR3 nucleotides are TGTGCCAGTCCCGATGAGCAGTTCTTC. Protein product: CASPDEQFF.